The 14 T cell receptor beta chains in this list originate from one sample, sequenced in a study of monozygotic twins with inflammatory bowel disease. TCRdb re-called the 5' RACE reads; every CDR3 protein appears as one record, without DNA. This table holds 70,000 to 95,000 distinct CDR3 sequences. The sequencing input was blood. The receptors originated from a human donor with ulcerative colitis or Crohn's disease, or a healthy co-twin of an affected twin (not recorded which).

The rearrangement joins TRBV7-9 to TRBJ1-4. The CDR3 spans 14 residues. Germline CDR1 and CDR2: SEHNR and FQNEAQ (reference sequence). CDR3 residues: CASSGGSDNEKLFF.

J is TRBJ1-2 and V is TRBV18; TCRdb's D call, TRBD1, is unchecked because there is no DNA. Per germline, CDR1 KGHSH and CDR2 LQKENI. This CDR3 region has 13 residues. CDR3 in amino acids: CASSPQGTRGYTF.

The gene calls are TRBV6-5 and TRBJ2-3; TCRdb's D gene call, TRBD1, goes unchecked for lack of DNA. CDR1 MNHEY and CDR2 SVGAGI come from the germline V gene. The CDR3 consists of 13 residues. The CDR3 protein is CASWDRSTDTQYF.

The V and J genes are TRBV25-1 and TRBJ1-2; checking the TCRdb D call of TRBD1 is not possible without DNA. CDR3 length equals 16 residues. Germline values: CDR1 MGHDK, CDR2 SYGVNS. CDR3 region: CASSPQLGGVPDGYTF.

Here the CDR3 reads CASILRLNTGELFF. The chain recombines TRBV12-3 or TRBV12-4 with TRBJ2-2. This CDR3 contains 14 residues.

The chain uses TRBV7-2 and TRBJ2-5; TCRdb reports TRBD2, a call that lacks DNA to check it against. The CDR3 has 15 amino acids. Germline CDR1 and CDR2: SGHTA and FQGNSA. The CDR3 loop is CASSLGVGRRETQYF.

The chain has TRBV21-1 and TRBJ1-1. TRBV21-1 is termed a pseudogene. CDR3 length: 12 residues. The CDR3 here is CAGSHFTTEAFF.

This rearrangement joins TRBV6-5 to TRBJ1-2; absent DNA, TCRdb's TRBD1 call cannot be checked. Germline V gives CDR1 MNHEY, CDR2 SVGAGI. CDR3 length: 13 residues. The CDR3 region is CASRRGPDYGYTF.

The chain links TRBV4-2 to TRBJ2-1; TCRdb's D call of TRBD2 is untestable without DNA. This CDR3 is 19 amino acids long. From germline, CDR1 is LGHNA and CDR2 YNFKEQ. The CDR3 sequence is CASSTRQGLARWGYNEQFF.

The chain uses TRBV20-1 and TRBJ2-5; as DNA is missing, the TRBD1 call by TCRdb cannot be tested. Looked up from germline, CDR1 is DFQATT and CDR2 is SNEGSKA (reference sequence). The length of the CDR3 is 13 residues. CDR3 sequence: CSARHPSGKTQYF.

The CDR3 sequence: CASSAAAGLAGDTQYF. The chain combines TRBV27 with TRBJ2-3; there is no DNA to check the TCRdb D call of TRBD2. The germline gives CDR1 MNHEY, CDR2 SMNVEV (reference sequence). The CDR3 contains 16 residues.

This chain connects TRBV24-1 to TRBJ1-2; TCRdb proposes TRBD1, but this gene call is untestable without DNA. CDR3 length: 13 amino acids. Germline assignment: CDR1 KGHDR and CDR2 SFDVKD. The CDR3 here is CATSGGRGRGYTF.

The rearrangement links TRBV4-1 to TRBJ2-5; the D gene TCRdb calls, TRBD1, cannot be checked with no DNA. Germline CDR1 is MGHRA and CDR2 is YSYEKL. This CDR3 comprises 16 residues. The CDR3 spells CASSPLRGGYQETQYF.

The CDR3 here is CASSPNPGGGFMYTQYF. The chain is built from TRBV7-9 and TRBJ2-3; TCRdb returns TRBD2, unconfirmable since there is no DNA. This CDR3 has 17 residues. CDR1 is SEHNR, CDR2 FQNEAQ, per germline (reference sequence). The full variable domain, its missing parts supplied by reference TRBV7-9 and TRBJ2-3, is DTGVSQNPRHKITKRGQNVTFRCDPISEHNRLYWYRQTLGQGPEFLTYFQNEAQLEKSRLLSDRFSAERPKGSFSTLEIQRTEQGDSAMYLCASSPNPGGGFMYTQYFGPGTRLTVL.